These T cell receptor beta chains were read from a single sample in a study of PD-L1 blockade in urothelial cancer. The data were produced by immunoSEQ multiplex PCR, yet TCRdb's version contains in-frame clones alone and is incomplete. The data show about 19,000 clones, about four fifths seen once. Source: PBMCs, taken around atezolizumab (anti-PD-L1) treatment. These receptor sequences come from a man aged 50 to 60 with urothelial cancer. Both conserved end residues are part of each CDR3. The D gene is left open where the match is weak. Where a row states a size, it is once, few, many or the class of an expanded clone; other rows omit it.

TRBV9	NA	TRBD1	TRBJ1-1	CASSVEGQGDEAFF	TGTGCCAGCAGCGTAGAAGGACAGGGGGATGAAGCTTTCTTT
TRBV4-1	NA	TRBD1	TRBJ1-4	CASSQSGTGATNEKLFF	TGCGCCAGCAGCCAGTCCGGGACAGGGGCGACTAATGAAAAACTGTTTTTT
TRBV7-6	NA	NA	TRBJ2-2	CASSLGQAGELFF	TGTGCCAGCAGCTTAGGACAGGCCGGGGAGCTGTTTTTT
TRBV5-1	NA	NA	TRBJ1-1	CASSLVTADPWRTEAFF	TGCGCCAGCAGCTTGGTGACTGCAGACCCCTGGAGGACTGAAGCTTTCTTT
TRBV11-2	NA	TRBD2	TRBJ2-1	CASSLRLADSYNEQFF	TGTGCCAGCAGCCTTCGACTAGCGGATTCCTACAATGAGCAGTTCTTC
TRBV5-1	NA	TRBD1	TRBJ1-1	CASSFRTGATEAFF	TGCGCCAGCAGCTTTCGGACAGGGGCCACTGAAGCTTTCTTT
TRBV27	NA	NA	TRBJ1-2	CASSPPQGGYTF	TGTGCCAGCTCTCCACCCCAGGGTGGCTACACCTTC
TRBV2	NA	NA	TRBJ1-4	CASSEQGTGNEKLFF	TGTGCCAGCAGTGAGCAGGGGACGGGAAATGAAAAACTGTTTTTT
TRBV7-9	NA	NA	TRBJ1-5	CASSLAAGSNQPQHF	TGTGCCAGCAGCTTAGCGGCAGGTAGCAATCAGCCCCAGCATTTT
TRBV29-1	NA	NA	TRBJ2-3	CSSRGGTDTQYF	TGCAGCTCAAGGGGAGGTACAGATACGCAGTATTTT
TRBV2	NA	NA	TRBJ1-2	CASREDPNYGYTF	TGTGCCAGCAGGGAGGACCCTAACTATGGCTACACCTTC
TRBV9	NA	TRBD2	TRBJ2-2	CASSVAPRLAGGELFF	TGTGCCAGCAGCGTAGCCCCCCGACTAGCGGGAGGGGAGCTGTTTTTT
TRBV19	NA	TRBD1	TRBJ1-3	CASRRALGTGDTIYF	TGTGCCAGTAGGAGAGCCTTAGGGACAGGGGACACCATATATTTT
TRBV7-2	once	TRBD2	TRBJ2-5	CASSLRLAGGRETQYF	TGTGCCAGCAGCTTGCGACTAGCGGGGGGCCGGGAGACCCAGTACTTC
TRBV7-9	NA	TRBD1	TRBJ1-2	CASSATGDGYTF	TGTGCCAGCAGCGCGACAGGGGACGGCTACACCTTC
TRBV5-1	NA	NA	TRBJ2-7	CASGQAAGAYEQYF	TGCGCCAGCGGCCAAGCGGCAGGGGCCTACGAGCAGTACTTC
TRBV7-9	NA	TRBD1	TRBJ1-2	CASSRDSSNYGYTF	TGTGCCAGCAGCCGGGACAGCTCTAACTATGGCTACACCTTC
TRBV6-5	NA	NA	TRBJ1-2	CASSYAGRPYGYTF	TGTGCCAGCAGTTACGCGGGACGGCCCTATGGCTACACCTTC
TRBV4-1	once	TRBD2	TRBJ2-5	CASSQEFSRGVQETQYF	TGCGCCAGCAGCCAAGAATTTTCGCGGGGGGTTCAAGAGACCCAGTACTTC
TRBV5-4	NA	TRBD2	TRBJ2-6	CASSPGGSTSGANVLTF	TGTGCCAGCAGCCCGGGGGGGAGCACCTCTGGGGCCAACGTCCTGACTTTC
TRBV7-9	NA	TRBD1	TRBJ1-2	CASSSTGNGYTF	TGTGCCAGCAGCTCGACAGGGAACGGCTACACCTTC
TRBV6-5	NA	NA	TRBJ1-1	CASSYGGPNTEAFF	TGTGCCAGCAGTTACGGGGGCCCGAACACTGAAGCTTTCTTT
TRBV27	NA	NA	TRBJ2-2	CASSAYAAGELFF	TGTGCCAGCAGTGCCTACGCGGCCGGGGAGCTGTTTTTT
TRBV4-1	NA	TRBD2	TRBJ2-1	CASSQDDPLAGGRNEQFF	TGCGCCAGCAGCCAAGACGATCCCCTAGCGGGAGGGCGAAATGAGCAGTTCTTC
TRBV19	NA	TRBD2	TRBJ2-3	CASTPLAGVTDTQYF	TGTGCCAGTACCCCCCTAGCGGGAGTGACAGATACGCAGTATTTT